The clone carrying this T cell receptor beta chain was found once. Its antigen is undetermined. In the PCR, 60 Vbeta and 13 Jbeta primers were used. In the original analysis: The count from a later analysis was 70 million to 85 million unique TCR beta chains, about 10 million of them shared. Here immunoSEQ multiplex PCR was the method, and the copy in TCRdb shows in-frame clones only, minus some. Clone size and the V and J calls come from that table; the DNA yielded D and trimming. The sample shows around 150,000 clones, 80% to 90% of them seen only once. The V gene's germline CDR1 is SEHNR and CDR2 FQNEAQ (reference sequence). This CDR3 comprises 14 residues. Trimming stripped 1 base from V and 3 bases from J, with 7 bases between. Each donor was nominally healthy when sampled (though unrecorded immune exposures were likely). This sample is drawn from a study of cytomegalovirus exposure and HLA in healthy donors.

General observations from the study: Confirmation in vitro established that a few CMV-associated chains were specific for CMV antigens. A cluster of highly shared sequence variants was likely a sequencing artifact.

Sequencing used PBMCs. The receptor was derived from a man aged 18 to 35 in good health and CMV-seropositive. The chain has TRBV7-9 and TRBJ2-1, with a possible D match to TRBD1 (5 bases). CDR3 sequence (DNA): TGTGCCAGCAGCTTAGGACAGAACTACAATGAGCAGTTCTTC. Encoded protein: CASSLGQNYNEQFF.